Shown below are 17 T cell receptor beta chains from a single sample sequenced in a study of T cells in localized non-small cell lung cancer. Some clones are missing from TCRdb's copy, which holds only in-frame ones; the method was immunoSEQ multiplex PCR. In the table there are thousands of clones, around 28% of which are singletons. Sequencing was performed on lung tumor tissue, taken before any cancer treatment. The receptors come from a woman aged 40 to 75 with stage III lung adenocarcinoma.

This rearrangement joins TRBV5-1 to TRBJ2-5; weak D call: TRBD2 (6 bases). Trimming removed 6 bases from V and 1 base from J, with 16 bases in between. The CDR3 contains 15 residues. Germline V gives CDR1 SGHRS, CDR2 YFSETQ. This CDR3 is CASTRSGWGQETQYF. In nucleotides, the CDR3 is TGCGCCAGCACTCGGAGCGGGTGGGGCCAAGAGACCCAGTACTTC. Filled out from reference TRBV5-1 and TRBJ2-5, the complete variable domain reads KAGVTQTPRYLIKTRGQQVTLSCSPISGHRSVSWYQQTPGQGLQFLFEYFSETQRNKGNFPGRFSGRQFSNSRSEMNVSTLELGDSALYLCASTRSGWGQETQYFGPGTRLLVL.

The rearrangement joins TRBV28 to TRBJ2-7; 9 nucleotides line up with TRBD1. Germline lookup yields CDR1 MDHEN and CDR2 SYDVKM. This CDR3 is 13 amino acids long. The J segment lost 2 bases and the V segment lost 11 bases, leaving 7 bases of the junction unmatched. The CDR3 nucleotides are TGTGCCTCCCAAAGACAGGGGGCCTACGAGCAGTACTTC. Protein product: CASQRQGAYEQYF.

By frequency in the sample, this clone is medium-sized (0.01 to 0.1%). The J gene is TRBJ1-1, the V gene TRBV29-1; tentative D call: TRBD1 (5 bases). Between the trimmed V and J ends, which lost 6 bases and 1 base, there was a span of 9 bases. Germline loops: CDR1 SQVTM, CDR2 ANQGSEA. The CDR3 consists of 12 residues. The chain's CDR3 is CSVLTANTEAFF. CDR3 nucleotides: TGCAGCGTCCTGACAGCGAACACTGAAGCTTTCTTT.

V is TRBV10-2 and J is TRBJ2-3; D is uncertain. Germline CDR1 and CDR2: WSHSY and SAAADI. V was clipped by 6 bases and J by 6 bases, with 10 bases between them. The CDR3 spans 12 residues. In nucleotides, the CDR3 is TGCGCCAGCAGCATATCCGGGGATACGCAGTATTTT. Amino acid sequence: CASSISGDTQYF.

In regard to this clone: At one end, the junction sequence differs from germline, possibly due to a read error. The V and J genes are TRBV6-8 and TRBJ2-1; 10 nucleotides match TRBD1. This CDR3 contains 15 residues. Per germline, CDR1 MNHGY and CDR2 SAAAGT. The CDR3 loop is CAISVGTGAYNEQFF. CDR3 nucleotides: TGTGCCATCAGTGTTGGGACAGGGGCTTACAATGAGCAGTTCTTC.

This clone was observed a single time. J is TRBJ2-1 and V is TRBV5-1; 8 bases line up with TRBD2. The CDR3 is 15 amino acids. V shed 4 bases, J shed 4 bases, and the junction held 7 bases outside the gene matches. Germline CDR1 is SGHRS and CDR2 is YFSETQ. The CDR3: CASSPGLASYNEQFF. CDR3 sequence (DNA): TGCGCCAGCAGCCCCGGACTAGCCTCTTACAATGAGCAGTTCTTC.

The chain employs TRBV10-2 and TRBJ2-4; D ambiguous. This CDR3 is 15 amino acids long. V was pared by 5 bases and J by 0 bases, with 11 bases between. The V gene's germline CDR1 is WSHSY and CDR2 SAAADI. The CDR3 loop reads CASSSLMLAKNIQYF. DNA for the CDR3: TGCGCCAGCAGTTCCTTAATGCTAGCCAAAAACATTCAGTACTTC.

This clone was seen a handful of times. The chain couples TRBV9 to TRBJ1-1; D is undetermined. The CDR3 runs 14 residues. Germline V gene sequence: CDR1 SGDLS, CDR2 YYNGEE. Trimming took off 9 bases at V and 1 base at J, with 16 bases between the two ends. Written as DNA, the CDR3 is TGTGCCATCCCTACAAGGGAAGGGAACACTGAAGCTTTCTTT. Protein: CAIPTREGNTEAFF.

This clone was observed once. The V and J genes are TRBV5-1 and TRBJ2-2; D unresolved. The CDR3 runs to 16 residues. V lost 1 base, J lost 0 bases, and 10 bases lay in between. Germline V gives CDR1 SGHRS, CDR2 YFSETQ. This chain's CDR3 is CASSLSGNTNTGELFF. The CDR3 DNA reads TGCGCCAGCAGCTTGTCGGGTAACACGAACACCGGGGAGCTGTTTTTT.

By sample share, this clone is large. The gene calls are TRBV14 and TRBJ1-1; 7 nucleotides align to TRBD1. This CDR3 has 14 amino acids. V lost 4 bases and J lost 2; bases outside the gene matches: 4. Germline-derived CDR1 and CDR2 are SGHDN and FVKESK. The CDR3 is CASSLGTVNTEAFF. The CDR3 DNA reads as TGTGCCAGCAGCCTTGGGACAGTCAACACTGAAGCTTTCTTT.

This clone was observed a few times. V gene TRBV9 combines with J gene TRBJ2-1; 10 positions agree with TRBD2. The CDR3 contains 17 residues. The V gene end was trimmed by 0 bases and the J gene end by 7 bases; junction bases not matched to a gene: 10. Germline CDR1 is SGDLS and CDR2 is YYNGEE. The CDR3 DNA reads as TGTGCCAGCAGCGTAGGGCCCCTAGCGGGAGTATCGAATGAGCAGTTCTTC. Its translation is CASSVGPLAGVSNEQFF.

This clone appeared a few times. This sequence joins TRBV11-3 and TRBJ2-5; D uncertain. The CDR3 has 15 amino acids. V lost 2 bases and J 1 base, leaving 11 bases between the germline ends. CDR1 is SGHNT, CDR2 YENEEA, per germline. CDR3 region: CASSLTLLIQETQYF. CDR3 bases: TGTGCCAGCAGCTTAACCCTCCTAATCCAAGAGACCCAGTACTTC.

V gene TRBV19 combines with J gene TRBJ1-2; 11 nucleotides line up with TRBD1. The V and J ends lost 3 bases and 5 bases, in that order; junction bases with no gene match: 5. The CDR3 has 15 amino acids. Germline V lookup: CDR1 LNHDA, CDR2 SQIVND (reference sequence). The CDR3 DNA is TGTGCCAGTAGTATCATCGGACAGGGGGCGTATGGCTACACCTTC. It specifies CASSIIGQGAYGYTF.

The CDR3 DNA follows: TGTGCCAGCAGCTTCTCCCTCAATTCACCCCTCCACTTT. Translated, it gives CASSFSLNSPLHF. The J gene is TRBJ1-6, the V gene TRBV7-1; D not resolved. TRBV7-1 is reported as an ORF; its role is uncertain. The V gene lost 4 bases and the J gene lost 7 bases, with 8 bases spanning the gap. The CDR3 runs to 13 residues.

This clone appeared once. The gene calls are TRBV19 and TRBJ2-4; 11 positions match TRBD1. J was trimmed by 8 bases and V by 6 bases; bases with no gene match: 6. Germline values: CDR1 LNHDA, CDR2 SQIVND (reference sequence). The CDR3 has 14 residues. The CDR3 loop reads CASSPRDRGDIQYF. The CDR3 coding sequence is TGTGCCAGTAGCCCCCGGGACAGGGGGGACATTCAGTACTTC. The variable domain in full, completed from reference TRBV19 and TRBJ2-4, reads DGGITQSPKYLFRKEGQNVTLSCEQNLNHDAMYWYRQDPGQGLRLIYYSQIVNDFQKGDIAEGYSVSREKKESFPLTVTSAQKNPTAFYLCASSPRDRGDIQYFGAGTRLSVL.

This clone has only a few counts. The CDR3, as DNA: TGTGCCAGCAGCGCGAATCAGGGGGCTGGAGGCTACACCTTC. Amino acids: CASSANQGAGGYTF. This chain connects TRBV11-3 to TRBJ1-2, with TRBD1 matching over 8 bases. CDR3 length equals 14 residues. The germline V gene encodes CDR1 SGHNT and CDR2 YENEEA. J was trimmed by 8 bases and V by 5 bases; bases with no gene match: 10.

CDR3 bases: TGTGCCAGCTCACCACCCAGCACAGATACGCAGTATTTT. The encoded protein is CASSPPSTDTQYF. The V gene is TRBV18, the J gene TRBJ2-3; no firm D call. V lost 0 bases and J 0 bases, leaving 1 base between the germline ends. CDR3 length equals 13 residues. CDR1 is KGHSH and CDR2 is LQKENI in the germline V gene.